The 2 T cell receptor beta chains given below trace back to one sample, sequenced in a study of cytomegalovirus exposure and HLA in healthy donors. The PCR employed 60 Vbeta primers together with 13 Jbeta primers. Profiling relied on immunoSEQ multiplex PCR, and the TCRdb table lists in-frame clones only, not all of them. The table shows 130,000 or so clones, with 73% occurring only once. Material: PBMCs. Receptor source: a woman in her 40s in good health and CMV-seropositive.

The rearrangement links TRBV7-9 to TRBJ2-5, with D possibly TRBD1 on 6 matching bases. The J call is in doubt because the DNA end fits TRBJ2-7 better. The CDR3 has 15 residues. CDR1 and CDR2 from the germline V gene are SEHNR and FQNEAQ (reference sequence). CDR3 coding DNA: TGTGCCAGCAGCCCAAGGGGGTCTAGCAACAACGAGCAGTACTTC. Its translation: CASSPRGSSNNEQYF.

The gene calls are TRBV13 and TRBJ2-3, with D perhaps TRBD1 (6 bases). This CDR3 region has 16 residues. The V end lost 2 bases, the J end lost 1 base, and 13 bases lay between the germline ends. Germline CDR1 PRHDT, CDR2 FYEKMQ (reference sequence). The DNA of the CDR3 is TGTGCCAGCAGCTTACCAGGGGTAGTAGGCACAGATACGCAGTATTTT. Protein product: CASSLPGVVGTDTQYF.